This T cell receptor (beta chain) was sequenced for a study of cytomegalovirus exposure and HLA in healthy donors. Whole-study findings and limits: A missense DCLRE1C variant was associated with V- and J-gene trimming of TCR beta chains in a later analysis, and an independent cohort replicated the association.

As regards this clone: The antigen is undetermined.

PCR was performed using 60 Vbeta and 13 Jbeta primers. Sequencing was performed with immunoSEQ multiplex PCR; in TCRdb, only in-frame clones are kept and a portion is missing. The sample records fewer than 200,000 clones, around 80% being singletons. The CDR3 covers 16 residues. J gave up 1 base and V 0 bases, and 5 bases lay outside the gene matches. Germline V gene sequence: CDR1 GTSNPN, CDR2 SVGIG (reference sequence). This chain links TRBV30 with TRBJ2-2, with 7 bases identical to TRBD2. Specimen: PBMCs. This clonotype was obtained from a woman between 40 and 50 years old in good health and CMV-seronegative. CDR3 DNA: TGTGCCTGGAGTGTACCAGCGGGGCTGAACACCGGGGAGCTGTTTTTT. The encoded protein is CAWSVPAGLNTGELFF.